Sequencing of this T cell receptor (beta chain) was carried out in a study of spatial heterogeneity in lung cancer. Study in general: When follow-up PBMC samples existed, they were sequenced (at a median of roughly two years after resection). The average count in raw reads for each unique TCR and UMI combination exceeded nine appearances. General study points: Relative to follow-up, resection was when ubiquitous expanded tumor TCRs appeared more in blood.

This sample's time point: blood at routine non-recurrence follow-up after resection. The authors sequenced whole RNA from tumor, nontumor lung or frozen PBMC without sorting. Each CDR3 protein gets one entry after TCRdb re-called the 5' RACE reads with MiXCR. The profile shows 25,000 or so distinct CDR3 sequences, roughly 6% of them singletons. The J segment lost 0 bases and the V segment lost 0 bases, leaving 10 bases of the junction unmatched. The length of the CDR3 is 18 residues. Germline assignment: CDR1 MNHEY and CDR2 SVGAGI. This clonotype was picked up a small number of times. The target antigen is unknown.

The sample in question was PBMCs, obtained at follow-up. The clonotype comes from a male donor with early-stage non-small cell lung cancer. The rearrangement uses TRBV6-5 and TRBJ2-7; 8 nucleotides agree with TRBD2. The CDR3 region is CASSYSSPGGGTSYEQYV. In DNA form, the CDR3 reads TGTGCCAGCAGTTACTCCTCTCCTGGCGGGGGGACCTCCTACGAGCAGTACGTC.